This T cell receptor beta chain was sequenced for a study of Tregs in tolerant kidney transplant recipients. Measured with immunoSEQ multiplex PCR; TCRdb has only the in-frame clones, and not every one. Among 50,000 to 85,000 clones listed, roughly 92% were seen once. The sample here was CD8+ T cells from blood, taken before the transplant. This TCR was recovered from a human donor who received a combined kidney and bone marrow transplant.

DNA of the CDR3: TGTGCCAGCGCCGGACGGGGGGACAGGGCCTACGAGCAGTACTTC. Its translation: CASAGRGDRAYEQYF. The chain carries TRBV21-1 and TRBJ2-7; no DNA check was done on the table's D call, TRBD1. TRBV21-1 is a pseudogene. CDR3 length equals 15 residues.